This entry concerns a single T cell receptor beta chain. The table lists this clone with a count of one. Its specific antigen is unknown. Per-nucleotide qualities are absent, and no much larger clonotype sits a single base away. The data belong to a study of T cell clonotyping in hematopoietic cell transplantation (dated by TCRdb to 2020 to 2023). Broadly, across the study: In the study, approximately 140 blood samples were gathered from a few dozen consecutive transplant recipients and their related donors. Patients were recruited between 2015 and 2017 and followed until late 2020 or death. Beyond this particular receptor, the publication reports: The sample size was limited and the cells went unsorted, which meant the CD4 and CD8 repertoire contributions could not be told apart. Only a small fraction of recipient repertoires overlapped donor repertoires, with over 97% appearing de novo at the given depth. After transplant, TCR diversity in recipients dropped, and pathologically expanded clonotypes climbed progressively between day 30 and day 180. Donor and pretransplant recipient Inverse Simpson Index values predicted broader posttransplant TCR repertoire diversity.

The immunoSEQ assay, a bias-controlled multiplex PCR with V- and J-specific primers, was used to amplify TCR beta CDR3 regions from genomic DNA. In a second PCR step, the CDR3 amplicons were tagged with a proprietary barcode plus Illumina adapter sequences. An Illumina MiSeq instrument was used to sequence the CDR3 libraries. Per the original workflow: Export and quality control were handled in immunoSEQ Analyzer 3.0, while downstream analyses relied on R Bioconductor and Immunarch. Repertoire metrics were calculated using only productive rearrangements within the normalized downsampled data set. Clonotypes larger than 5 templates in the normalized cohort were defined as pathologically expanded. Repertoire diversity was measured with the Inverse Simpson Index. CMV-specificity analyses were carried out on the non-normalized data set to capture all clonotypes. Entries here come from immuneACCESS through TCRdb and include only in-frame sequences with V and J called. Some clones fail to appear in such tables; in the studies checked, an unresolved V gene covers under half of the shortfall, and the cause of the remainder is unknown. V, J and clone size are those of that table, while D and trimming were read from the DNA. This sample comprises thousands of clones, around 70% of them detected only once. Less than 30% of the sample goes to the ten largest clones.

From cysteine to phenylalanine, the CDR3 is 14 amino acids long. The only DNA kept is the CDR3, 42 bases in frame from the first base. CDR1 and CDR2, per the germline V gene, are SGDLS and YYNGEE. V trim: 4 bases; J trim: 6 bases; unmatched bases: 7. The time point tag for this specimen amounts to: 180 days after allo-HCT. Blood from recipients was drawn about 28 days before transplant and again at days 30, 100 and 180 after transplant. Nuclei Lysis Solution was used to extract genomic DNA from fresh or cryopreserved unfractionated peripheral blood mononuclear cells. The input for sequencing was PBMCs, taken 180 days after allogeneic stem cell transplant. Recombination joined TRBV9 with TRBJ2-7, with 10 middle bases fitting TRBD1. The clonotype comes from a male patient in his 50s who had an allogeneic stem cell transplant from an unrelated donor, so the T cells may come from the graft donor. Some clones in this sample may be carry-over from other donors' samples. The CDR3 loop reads CASSQGQGSREQYF. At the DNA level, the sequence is TGTGCCAGCAGCCAGGGACAGGGGTCCCGCGAGCAGTACTTC.